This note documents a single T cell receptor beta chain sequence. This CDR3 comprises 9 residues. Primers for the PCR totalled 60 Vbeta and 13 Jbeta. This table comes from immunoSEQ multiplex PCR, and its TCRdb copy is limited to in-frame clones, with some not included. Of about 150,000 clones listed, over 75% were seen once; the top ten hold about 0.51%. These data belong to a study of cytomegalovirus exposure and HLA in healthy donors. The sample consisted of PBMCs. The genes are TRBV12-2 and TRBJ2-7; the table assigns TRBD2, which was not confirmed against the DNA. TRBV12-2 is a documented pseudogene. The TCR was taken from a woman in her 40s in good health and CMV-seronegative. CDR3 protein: CACTGEQYF. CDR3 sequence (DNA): TGTGCCTGTACCGGGGAGCAGTACTTC.